These T cell receptor beta chains were read from a single sample in a study of blood T cell repertoires in COVID-19. This table comes from immunoSEQ multiplex PCR, and its TCRdb copy is limited to in-frame clones, with some not included. The sample contains 290,000 or so clones, about 90% of which appear only once. Sequencing was done on a sample of PBMCs or T cells enriched from blood (not recorded which). These receptor sequences come from a woman between 18 and 30 years old with acute COVID-19. Each CDR3 is given with its conserved first and last residue. D genes are given only for firm matches. Not all rows give a size; the values are once, few, many and, for expanded clones, a class.

TRBV11-1	NA	TRBJ2-1	NA	TGTGCCAGCAGCTTAGATGCGGGAACTTACAATGAGCAGTTCTTC	CASSLDAGTYNEQFF
TRBV9	NA	TRBJ1-4	NA	TGTGCCAGCAGCGTAGAATCGGGTGGGAAACTGTTTTTT	CASSVESGGKLFF
TRBV9	NA	TRBJ1-2	TRBD1	TGTGCCAGCAGCGTAGGGACAGGGGATCGTGGCTACACCTTC	CASSVGTGDRGYTF
TRBV5-5	NA	TRBJ2-1	NA	TGTGCCAGCAGCTTACAGGAATACTCCTACAATGAGCAGTTCTTC	CASSLQEYSYNEQFF
TRBV10-2	NA	TRBJ2-1	NA	TGCGCCAGCAGTGTACAGGGATCAAATGAGCAGTTCTTC	CASSVQGSNEQFF
TRBV10-3	NA	TRBJ1-2	TRBD1	TGTGCCATCCTGAGGGACAGGGAGTATGGCTACACCTTC	CAILRDREYGYTF
TRBV10-3	NA	TRBJ2-4	TRBD2	TGTGCCATCAGTGACCCGGGGAGGGACATTCAGTACTTC	CAISDPGRDIQYF
TRBV6-5	once	TRBJ2-7	TRBD1	TGTGCCAGCAGTTACTCGATTCGGACAGGGAACGAGCAGTACTTC	CASSYSIRTGNEQYF
TRBV19	NA	TRBJ2-1	NA	TGTGCCAGTAGTATTAGCCATAGCCATGAGCAGTTCTTC	CASSISHSHEQFF
TRBV18	NA	TRBJ2-7	TRBD2	TGTGCCAGCTCACCCGGGGGGGCCAACGAGCAGTACTTC	CASSPGGANEQYF
TRBV18	NA	TRBJ1-4	NA	TGTGCCAGCTCACCGATGTCACAGGGAGGGGGTGAAAAACTGTTTTTT	CASSPMSQGGGEKLFF
TRBV9	NA	TRBJ2-1	TRBD2	TGTGCCAGCAGCGCCCTAGCGGCGGGGCCCAATGAGCAGTTCTTC	CASSALAAGPNEQFF
TRBV30	NA	TRBJ1-5	NA	TGTGCCTGGAGGCCCCGGACTCTACTACAGGGTGAGATGCTTAGCAATCAGCCCCAGCATTTT	CAWRPRTLLQGEMLSNQPQHF
TRBV5-1	NA	TRBJ2-1	TRBD2	TGCGCCAGCAGCTTGGCCGGCGCTAGCGGGAGGGACAATGAGCAGTTCTTC	CASSLAGASGRDNEQFF
TRBV9	NA	TRBJ2-3	NA	TGTGCCAGCAGCGCCTGGGGCACCACAGATACGCAGTATTTT	CASSAWGTTDTQYF
TRBV29-1	NA	TRBJ1-1	NA	TGCAGCGTTGCCCGAAGCTTCGGGGGTAAGGGGGGAGGGACTGAAGCTTTCTTT	CSVARSFGGKGGGTEAFF
TRBV27	once	TRBJ2-2	TRBD1	TGTGCCAGCAGTTTGCTGGGGACAGGGGGCCGCACCGGGGAGCTGTTTTTT	CASSLLGTGGRTGELFF
TRBV3-1/TRBV3-2	NA	TRBJ2-1	NA	TGTGCCAGCAGCCCTTCTGTCCTCGAGGGATCCTACAATGAGCAGTTCTTC	CASSPSVLEGSYNEQFF
TRBV27	NA	TRBJ2-1	NA	TGTGCCAGCAGTCTCTACAATGAGCAGTTCTTC	CASSLYNEQFF
TRBV5-1	NA	TRBJ1-1	TRBD1	TGCGCCAGCAGCCTAACAGGGGACACTGAAGCTTTCTTT	CASSLTGDTEAFF